The sequence of this T cell receptor beta chain was determined in a study of patients and donors after allogeneic stem cell transplantation. TCRdb redid the calling of the RT-PCR reads with MiXCR, one entry per CDR3 protein. The data hold around 90,000 distinct CDR3 sequences, with approximately 49% observed a single time. Per the germline V gene, CDR1 is LGHNA and CDR2 is YSLEER. Trimming cost V 6 bases and J 1 base; bases outside gene matches: 6. This CDR3 contains 15 residues. This clonotype was found a few times. The receptor comes from a human donor who was either an allogeneic HSCT recipient or a stem cell or donor lymphocyte infusion donor (not recorded which). It is not recorded whose cells these are; they may come from a transplant donor. This chain links TRBV4-3 with TRBJ1-5; 7 positions agree with TRBD1. The sample taken for sequencing was blood, either unsorted or a sorted T cell fraction (not recorded which). The CDR3, as DNA: TGCGCCAGCAGAGACAGGGTGGCAAGCAATCAGCCCCAGCATTTT. As protein: CASRDRVASNQPQHF.